What follows describes a single T cell receptor (beta chain). Antigen: not known. The V gene lost 4 bases and the J gene lost 3 bases, with 18 bases spanning the gap. In germline, CDR1 is SQVTM, CDR2 ANQGSEA. The CDR3 sequence is 15 residues long. The data stem from a study of cytomegalovirus exposure and HLA in healthy donors. Study conclusions and caveats: Some public TCRs appeared in many individuals, while most sequences were rare. With later analysis, a missense DCLRE1C variant became linked to TCR beta V- and J-gene trimming. In a later analysis, parvovirus B19, influenza, CMV and Epstein-Barr virus appeared linked to several top co-occurrence clusters.

It was with 60 Vbeta and 13 Jbeta primers that the PCR ran. Here immunoSEQ multiplex PCR was the method, and the copy in TCRdb shows in-frame clones only, minus some. The sample comprises under 130,000 clones, about three quarters of which are singletons, and over 7.5% rests with the top ten. The receptor's source is a middle-aged woman in good health and CMV-seropositive. This rearrangement joins TRBV29-1 to TRBJ1-2; D remains unclear. Sequencing was carried out using PBMCs. The CDR3 loop reads CSVGRGLGGYYGYTF. The CDR3 DNA reads TGCAGCGTTGGTCGTGGGCTTGGTGGATACTATGGCTACACCTTC.